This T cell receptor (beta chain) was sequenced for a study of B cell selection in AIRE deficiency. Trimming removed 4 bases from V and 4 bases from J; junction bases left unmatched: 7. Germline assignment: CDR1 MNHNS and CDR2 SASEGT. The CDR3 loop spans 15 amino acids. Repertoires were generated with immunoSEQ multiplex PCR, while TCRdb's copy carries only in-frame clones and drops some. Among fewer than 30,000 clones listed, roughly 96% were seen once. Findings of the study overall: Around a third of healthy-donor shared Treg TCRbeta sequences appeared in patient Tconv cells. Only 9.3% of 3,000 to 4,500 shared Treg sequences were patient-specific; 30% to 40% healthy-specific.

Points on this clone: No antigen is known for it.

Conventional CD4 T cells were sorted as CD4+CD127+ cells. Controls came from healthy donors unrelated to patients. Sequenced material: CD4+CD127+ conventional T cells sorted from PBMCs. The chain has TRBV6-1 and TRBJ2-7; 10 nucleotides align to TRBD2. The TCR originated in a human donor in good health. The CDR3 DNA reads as TGTGCCAGCAGTGTCAGCGGAGCGGGGGGGTACGAGCAGTACTTC. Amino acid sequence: CASSVSGAGGYEQYF.